This T cell receptor (beta chain) was sequenced during a study of shared clonotypes between healthy human individuals. CD45RO-negative CD8 cells positively selected for CCR7 made up the naive population, which excluded terminally differentiated effector memory CD45RA+ cells. As to this clone: Its antigen is unidentified.

Profiled with immunoSEQ multiplex PCR; TCRdb holds only in-frame clones, not every one. The sample gives approximately 1.9 million clones, just over 90% of which show up once; about 1.6% is in the top ten. Germline V gene data show CDR1 as PRHDT and CDR2 as FYEKMQ (reference sequence). The CDR3 spans 17 residues. Trimming took 0 bases from V and 4 from J; bases not matched to a gene: 8. Study findings and constraints: Naive subsets tended to show greater estimated richness than memory subsets. What limited the represented genetic and exposure-history diversity was the small number of donors. A reduction in generation probabilities was seen for non-shared clonotypes relative to those shared by all four donors.

The chain has TRBV13 and TRBJ2-5; 10 bases line up with TRBD2. The sequence was obtained from a young man in good health. Some clones in this sample may be carry-over from other donors' samples. The sample taken for sequencing was naive CD8+ T cells from PBMCs. In nucleotides, the CDR3 is TGTGCCAGCAGCTTAGGCCTAGCGGGAGCCCGGGGAGAGACCCAGTACTTC. Amino acid sequence: CASSLGLAGARGETQYF.